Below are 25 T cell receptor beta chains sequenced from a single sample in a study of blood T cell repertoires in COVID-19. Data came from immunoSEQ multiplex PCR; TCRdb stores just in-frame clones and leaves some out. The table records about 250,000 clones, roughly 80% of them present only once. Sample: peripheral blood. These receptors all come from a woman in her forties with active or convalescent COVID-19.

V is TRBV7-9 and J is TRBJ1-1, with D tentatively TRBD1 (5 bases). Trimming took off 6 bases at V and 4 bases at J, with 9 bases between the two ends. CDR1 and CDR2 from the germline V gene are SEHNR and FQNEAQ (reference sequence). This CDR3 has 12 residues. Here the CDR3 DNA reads TGTGCCAGCAGGCGGGGGGGCACTGAAGCTTTCTTT. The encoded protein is CASRRGGTEAFF.

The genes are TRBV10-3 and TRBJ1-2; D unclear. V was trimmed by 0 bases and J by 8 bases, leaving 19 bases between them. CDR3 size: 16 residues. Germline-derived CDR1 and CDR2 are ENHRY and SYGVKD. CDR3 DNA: TGTGCCATCAGTGAGTCAGGCCCAGGAACATTAAAGGGCTACACCTTC. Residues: CAISESGPGTLKGYTF.

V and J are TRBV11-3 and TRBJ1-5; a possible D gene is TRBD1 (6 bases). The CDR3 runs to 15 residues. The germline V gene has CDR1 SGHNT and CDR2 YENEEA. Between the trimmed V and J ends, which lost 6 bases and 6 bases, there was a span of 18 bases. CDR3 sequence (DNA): TGTGCCAGCAGTTGGGACATCGGTAGGGTTCAGCCCCAGCATTTT. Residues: CASSWDIGRVQPQHF. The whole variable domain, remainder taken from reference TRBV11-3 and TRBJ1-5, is EAGVVQSPRYKIIEKKQPVAFWCNPISGHNTLYWYLQNLGQGPELLIRYENEEAVDDSQLPKDRFSAERLKGVDSTLKIQPAELGDSAVYLCASSWDIGRVQPQHFGDGTRLSIL.

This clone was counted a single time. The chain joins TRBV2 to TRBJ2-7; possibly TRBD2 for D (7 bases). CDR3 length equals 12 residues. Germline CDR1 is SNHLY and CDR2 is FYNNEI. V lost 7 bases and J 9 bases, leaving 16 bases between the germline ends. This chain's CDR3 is CASTLGGAGQYV. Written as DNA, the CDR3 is TGTGCCAGCACGCTGGGGGGGGCCGGGCAGTACGTC.

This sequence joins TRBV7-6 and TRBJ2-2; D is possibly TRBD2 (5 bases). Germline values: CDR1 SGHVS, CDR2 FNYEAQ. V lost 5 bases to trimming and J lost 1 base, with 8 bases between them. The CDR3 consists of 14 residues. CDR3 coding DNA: TGTGCCAGCAGCCTAAGCGGGAACACCGGGGAGCTGTTTTTT. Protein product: CASSLSGNTGELFF.

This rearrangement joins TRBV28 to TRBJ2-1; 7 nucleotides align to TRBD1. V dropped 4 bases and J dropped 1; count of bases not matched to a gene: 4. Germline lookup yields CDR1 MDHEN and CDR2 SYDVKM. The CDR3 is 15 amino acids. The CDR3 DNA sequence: TGTGCCAGCAGTTGGGGGACAGTGTCCTACAATGAGCAGTTCTTC. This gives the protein CASSWGTVSYNEQFF.

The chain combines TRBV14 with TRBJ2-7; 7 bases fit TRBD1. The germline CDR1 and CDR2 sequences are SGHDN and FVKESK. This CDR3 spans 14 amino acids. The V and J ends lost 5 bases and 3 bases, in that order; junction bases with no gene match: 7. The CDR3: CASSSRQGYYEQYF. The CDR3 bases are TGTGCCAGCAGCTCTCGACAGGGTTACTACGAGCAGTACTTC.

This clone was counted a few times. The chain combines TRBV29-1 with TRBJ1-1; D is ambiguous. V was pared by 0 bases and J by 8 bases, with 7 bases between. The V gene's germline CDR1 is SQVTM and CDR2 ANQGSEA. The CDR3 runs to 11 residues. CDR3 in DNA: TGCAGCGTTGAAGAAACGGGGGAAGCTTTCTTT. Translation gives CSVEETGEAFF.

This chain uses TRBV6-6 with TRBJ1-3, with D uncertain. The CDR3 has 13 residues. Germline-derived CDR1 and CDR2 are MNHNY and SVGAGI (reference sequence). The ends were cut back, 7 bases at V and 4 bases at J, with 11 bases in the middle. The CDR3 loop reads CASTVGAGNTIYF. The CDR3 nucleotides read TGTGCCAGCACTGTGGGAGCGGGAAACACCATATATTTT.

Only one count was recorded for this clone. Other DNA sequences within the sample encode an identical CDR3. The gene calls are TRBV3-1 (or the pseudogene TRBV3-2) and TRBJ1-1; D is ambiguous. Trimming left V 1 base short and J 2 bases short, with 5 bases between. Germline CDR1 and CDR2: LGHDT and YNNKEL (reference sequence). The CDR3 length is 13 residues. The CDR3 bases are TGTGCCAGCAGCCAAGGTCTTAACACTGAAGCTTTCTTT. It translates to CASSQGLNTEAFF.

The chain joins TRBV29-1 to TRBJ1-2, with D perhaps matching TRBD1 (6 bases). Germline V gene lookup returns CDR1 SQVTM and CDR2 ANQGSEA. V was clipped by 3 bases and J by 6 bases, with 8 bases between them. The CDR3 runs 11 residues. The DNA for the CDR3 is TGCAGCGTTGACAGGGGAAATGGCTACACCTTC. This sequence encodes CSVDRGNGYTF.

The CDR3 loop is CASSLTKGISNQPQHF. The CDR3, as DNA: TGTGCCAGCAGCTTGACGAAGGGGATAAGCAATCAGCCCCAGCATTTT. The chain is built from TRBV7-3 and TRBJ1-5, with D possibly being TRBD1 (5 bases). V lost 3 bases, J lost 1 base, and 13 bases lay in between. The CDR3 has 16 amino acids. Germline CDR1 SGHTA, CDR2 FQGTGA.

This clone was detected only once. For the CDR3, the DNA is TGTGCCAGCTCACCAATGGGTCAGCGGAGAGGTGAAGCTTTCTTT. Its translation is CASSPMGQRRGEAFF. The J gene is TRBJ1-1, the V gene TRBV18; D uncertain. The CDR3 covers 15 residues. The V end lost 2 bases, the J end lost 7 bases, and 17 bases lay between the germline ends. CDR1 and CDR2 (germline): KGHSH, LQKENI.

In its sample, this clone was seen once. The CDR3 DNA follows: TGTGCCAGCAGCTTAGACCGAGATCAGCCCCAGCATTTT. Translating it yields CASSLDRDQPQHF. The V gene is TRBV7-2, the J gene TRBJ1-5; D not resolved. This CDR3 region has 13 residues. The V gene lost 1 base and the J gene lost 5 bases, with 6 bases spanning the gap. The germline V gene encodes CDR1 SGHTA and CDR2 FQGNSA.

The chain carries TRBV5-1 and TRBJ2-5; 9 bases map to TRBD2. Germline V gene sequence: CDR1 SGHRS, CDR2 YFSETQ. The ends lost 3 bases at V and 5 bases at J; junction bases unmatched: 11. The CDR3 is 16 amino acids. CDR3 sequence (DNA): TGCGCCAGCAGCTCGAAGAGCGGGGGGCCGGCGGAGACCCAGTACTTC. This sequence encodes CASSSKSGGPAETQYF.

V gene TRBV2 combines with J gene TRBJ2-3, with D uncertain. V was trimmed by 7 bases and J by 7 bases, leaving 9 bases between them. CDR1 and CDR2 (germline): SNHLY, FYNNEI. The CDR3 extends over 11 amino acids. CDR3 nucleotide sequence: TGTGCCAGCACCCAGTCGAATACGCAGTATTTT. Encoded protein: CASTQSNTQYF.

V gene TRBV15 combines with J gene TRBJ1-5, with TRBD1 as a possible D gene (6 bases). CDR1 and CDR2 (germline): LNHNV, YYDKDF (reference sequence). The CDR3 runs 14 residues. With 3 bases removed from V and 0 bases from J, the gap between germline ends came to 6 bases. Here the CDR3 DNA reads TGTGCCACCAGCAGCAGGGGTAGCAATCAGCCCCAGCATTTT. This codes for CATSSRGSNQPQHF.

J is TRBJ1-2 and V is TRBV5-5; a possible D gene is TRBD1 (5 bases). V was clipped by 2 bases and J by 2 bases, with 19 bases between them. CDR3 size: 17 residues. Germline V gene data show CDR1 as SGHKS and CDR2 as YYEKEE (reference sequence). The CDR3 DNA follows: TGTGCCAGCAGCTTTAGCTCTCTGGCAGGGAAAAACTATGGCTACACCTTC. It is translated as CASSFSSLAGKNYGYTF.

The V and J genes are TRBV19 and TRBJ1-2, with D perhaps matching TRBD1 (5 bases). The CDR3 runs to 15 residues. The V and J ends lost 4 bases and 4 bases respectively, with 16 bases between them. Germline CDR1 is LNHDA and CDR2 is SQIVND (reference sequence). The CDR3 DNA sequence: TGTGCCAGTAGTAACCAGGGCTTGGAGGGCTATGGCTACACCTTC. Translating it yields CASSNQGLEGYGYTF.

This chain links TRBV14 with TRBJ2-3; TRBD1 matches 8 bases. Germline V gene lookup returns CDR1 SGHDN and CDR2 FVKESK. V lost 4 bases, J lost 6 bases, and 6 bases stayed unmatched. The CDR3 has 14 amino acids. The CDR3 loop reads CASSPHQGADTQYF. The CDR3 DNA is TGTGCCAGCAGCCCCCATCAGGGGGCGGATACGCAGTATTTT.

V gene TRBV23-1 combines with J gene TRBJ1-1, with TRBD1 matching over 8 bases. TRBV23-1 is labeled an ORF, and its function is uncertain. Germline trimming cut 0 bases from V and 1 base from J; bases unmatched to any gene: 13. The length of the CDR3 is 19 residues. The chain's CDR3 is CASSQSIWKTGATNTEAFF. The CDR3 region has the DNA TGCGCCAGCAGTCAATCGATTTGGAAGACAGGGGCTACGAACACTGAAGCTTTCTTT.

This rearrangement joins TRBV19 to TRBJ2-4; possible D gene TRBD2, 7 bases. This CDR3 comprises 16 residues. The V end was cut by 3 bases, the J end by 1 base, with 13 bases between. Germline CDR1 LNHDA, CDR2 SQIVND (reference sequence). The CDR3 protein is CASSIRKGGAKNIQYF. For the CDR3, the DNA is TGTGCCAGTAGTATCCGTAAGGGGGGGGCCAAAAACATTCAGTACTTC.

CDR3 protein: CASSLAGGTIYF. The CDR3, as DNA: TGCGCCAGCAGCTTGGCCGGTGGCACCATATATTTT. The chain joins TRBV5-1 to TRBJ1-3; D not resolved. The CDR3 has 12 amino acids. V lost 0 bases and J 9 bases, leaving 7 bases between the germline ends. The germline gives CDR1 SGHRS, CDR2 YFSETQ. Variable domain in full (rest from reference TRBV5-1 and TRBJ1-3): KAGVTQTPRYLIKTRGQQVTLSCSPISGHRSVSWYQQTPGQGLQFLFEYFSETQRNKGNFPGRFSGRQFSNSRSEMNVSTLELGDSALYLCASSLAGGTIYFGEGSWLTVV.

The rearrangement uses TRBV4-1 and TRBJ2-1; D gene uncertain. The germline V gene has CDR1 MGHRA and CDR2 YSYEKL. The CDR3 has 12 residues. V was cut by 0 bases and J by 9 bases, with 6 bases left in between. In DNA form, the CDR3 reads TGCGCCAGCAGCCAAGAAGCCCGTGAGCAGTTCTTC. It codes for CASSQEAREQFF.

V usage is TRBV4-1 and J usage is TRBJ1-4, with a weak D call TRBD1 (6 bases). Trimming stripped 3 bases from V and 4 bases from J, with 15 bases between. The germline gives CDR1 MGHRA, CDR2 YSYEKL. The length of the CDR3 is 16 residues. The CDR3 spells CASSQVPGQGNEKLFF. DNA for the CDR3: TGCGCCAGCAGCCAGGTGCCGGGACAAGGTAATGAAAAACTGTTTTTT.